The 16 T cell receptor beta chains given below trace back to one sample, sequenced in a study of CD8 T cells in Susac syndrome. Random hexamers primed reverse transcription of about 0.5 to 1 ug RNA. Each CDR3 protein is one row after TCRdb ran MiXCR on the immunoSEQ multiplex PCR reads. This sample yields 200,000 or so distinct CDR3 sequences, of which 85% to 95% are seen a single time; approximately 0.16% belongs to the top ten. Material: CD8+ T cells from PBMCs. Source of these receptors: a human donor with Susac syndrome.

This clonotype has a handful of counts. The rearrangement uses TRBV27 and TRBJ1-5; 8 bases agree with TRBD1. CDR3 length equals 16 residues. V shed 5 bases and J 5 bases; nucleotides not matched to a gene: 11. Per germline, CDR1 MNHEY and CDR2 SMNVEV (reference sequence). This CDR3 is CASSKQGARAHQPQHF. DNA for the CDR3: TGTGCCAGCAGTAAGCAGGGGGCGCGGGCCCATCAGCCCCAGCATTTT.

This clonotype was recorded once. The CDR3 DNA sequence: TGTGCCAGCCAGCCCAGCGGGAGTTCCGCAGATACGCAGTATTTT. This translates into CASQPSGSSADTQYF. The chain links TRBV28 to TRBJ2-3, with 8 bases fitting TRBD2. CDR3 size: 15 residues. Germline trimming cut 8 bases from V and 4 bases from J; bases unmatched to any gene: 11. Germline V gene sequence: CDR1 MDHEN, CDR2 SYDVKM. The variable domain in full, with the rest retrieved from reference TRBV28 and TRBJ2-3, is DVKVTQSSRYLVKRTGEKVFLECVQDMDHENMFWYRQDPGLGLRLIYFSYDVKMKEKGDIPEGYSVSREKKERFSLILESASTNQTSMYLCASQPSGSSADTQYFGPGTRLTVL.

The rearrangement uses TRBV9 and TRBJ2-3; D tentatively fits TRBD1 or TRBD2 (5 bases each). The CDR3 consists of 16 residues. The germline V gene encodes CDR1 SGDLS and CDR2 YYNGEE. Trimming removed 0 bases at V and 2 bases at J, with 13 bases between. CDR3 sequence reads: CASSVERGRNTDTQYF. Here the CDR3 DNA reads TGTGCCAGCAGCGTAGAACGGGGCAGAAACACAGATACGCAGTATTTT. Full variable domain (rest looked up from reference TRBV9 and TRBJ2-3): DSGVTQTPKHLITATGQRVTLRCSPRSGDLSVYWYQQSLDQGLQFLIQYYNGEERAKGNILERFSAQQFPDLHSELNLSSLELGDSALYFCASSVERGRNTDTQYFGPGTRLTVL.

The chain carries TRBV2 and TRBJ1-2, with 7 positions matching TRBD1. Germline V lookup: CDR1 SNHLY, CDR2 FYNNEI. V shed 6 bases and J 0 bases; nucleotides not matched to a gene: 7. This CDR3 has 15 amino acids. CDR3 DNA sequence: TGTGCCAGCAGCCGGACAGGAGAAGCTAACTATGGCTACACCTTC. It encodes CASSRTGEANYGYTF.

This chain links TRBV11-2 with TRBJ2-5; possibly TRBD2 for D (5 bases). The V and J ends lost 3 bases and 0 bases respectively, with 8 bases between them. The CDR3 is made up of 14 amino acids. CDR1 and CDR2 from the germline V gene are SGHAT and FQNNGV. The CDR3 nucleotides read TGTGCCAGCAGCTTCTGGCGGGACCAAGAGACCCAGTACTTC. It is translated as CASSFWRDQETQYF. The entire variable domain, with the rest obtained from reference TRBV11-2 and TRBJ2-5, is as follows: EAGVAQSPRYKIIEKRQSVAFWCNPISGHATLYWYQQILGQGPKLLIQFQNNGVVDDSQLPKDRFSAERLKGVDSTLKIQPAKLEDSAVYLCASSFWRDQETQYFGPGTRLLVL.

The J gene is TRBJ2-1, the V gene TRBV19, with 14 bases matching TRBD2. This CDR3 is built from 16 residues. V was pared by 6 bases and J by 1 base, with 2 bases of the junction left unmatched. The germline gives CDR1 LNHDA, CDR2 SQIVND (reference sequence). The CDR3 is CASRGLAGGSYNEQFF. The CDR3 DNA is TGTGCCAGTAGAGGACTAGCGGGAGGTTCCTACAATGAGCAGTTCTTC.

V usage is TRBV27 and J usage is TRBJ1-1; TRBD1 matches 7 bases. V gave up 5 bases and J gave up 1 base; unmatched junction bases: 7. Germline-derived CDR1 and CDR2 are MNHEY and SMNVEV (reference sequence). CDR3 size: 15 residues. The CDR3 protein is CASSLRQGWNTEAFF. The CDR3 region has the DNA TGTGCCAGCAGTCTAAGACAGGGCTGGAACACTGAAGCTTTCTTT.

The chain carries TRBV30 and TRBJ2-1; D unresolved. The V gene's germline CDR1 is GTSNPN and CDR2 SVGIG (reference sequence). V was cut by 2 bases and J by 2 bases, with 4 bases left in between. This CDR3 is built from 12 residues. CDR3 region: CAWSSTYNEQFF. Here the CDR3 DNA reads TGTGCCTGGAGTTCGACCTACAATGAGCAGTTCTTC.

The chain carries TRBV7-9 and TRBJ2-3; the match to TRBD1 covers 8 bases. This CDR3 comprises 17 residues. Trimming took 2 bases from V and 2 from J; bases not matched to a gene: 9. The germline CDR1 and CDR2 sequences are SEHNR and FQNEAQ (reference sequence). The CDR3: CASSLPLGQGFTDTQYF. CDR3 DNA sequence: TGTGCCAGCAGCTTACCTCTTGGACAGGGATTCACAGATACGCAGTATTTT.

The J gene is TRBJ2-7, the V gene TRBV19; 8 bases agree with TRBD2. The CDR3 spans 15 residues. J lost 3 bases, V lost 0 bases, and 4 bases had no gene match. Looked up from germline, CDR1 is LNHDA and CDR2 is SQIVND (reference sequence). Here the CDR3 reads CASSIDGAGVYEQYF. The CDR3 DNA reads TGTGCCAGTAGTATAGACGGAGCGGGAGTCTACGAGCAGTACTTC.

This clonotype was detected once. The J gene is TRBJ2-7, the V gene TRBV4-1, with D possibly being TRBD1 (6 bases). Trimming removed 0 bases at V and 0 bases at J, with 9 bases between. CDR1 MGHRA and CDR2 YSYEKL come from the germline V gene. The CDR3 is 15 amino acids. CDR3 coding DNA: TGCGCCAGCAGCCAAGAAAGCAGGGGCTCCTACGAGCAGTACTTC. Translated, it gives CASSQESRGSYEQYF.

The chain joins TRBV29-1 to TRBJ2-7; 9 positions agree with TRBD2. J gave up 7 bases and V 3 bases, and 13 bases lay outside the gene matches. CDR1 SQVTM and CDR2 ANQGSEA come from the germline V gene. CDR3 length equals 15 residues. Here the CDR3 DNA reads TGCAGCGTTGATAGCGGGGGTGGTCCTACGAAGGAGCAGTACTTC. Amino acids: CSVDSGGGPTKEQYF.

Only a few counts were recorded for this clonotype. The genes are TRBV19 and TRBJ2-1; D perhaps matches TRBD2 (5 bases). CDR1 is LNHDA, CDR2 SQIVND, per germline (reference sequence). The V and J ends lost 5 bases and 4 bases respectively, with 9 bases between them. The CDR3 extends over 13 amino acids. The chain's CDR3 is CASSQTSYNEQFF. DNA for the CDR3: TGTGCCAGTAGTCAAACTAGTTACAATGAGCAGTTCTTC.

This chain joins TRBV15 and TRBJ1-1; D possibly corresponds to TRBD1 (6 bases). This CDR3 comprises 15 residues. Trimming cost V 0 bases and J 4 bases, with 12 bases left between them. Germline V CDR1 and CDR2: LNHNV, YYDKDF (reference sequence). The CDR3 DNA sequence: TGTGCCACCAGCAGAGAGTTCCGACAGGTCACTGAAGCTTTCTTT. Translating gives CATSREFRQVTEAFF.

This chain uses TRBV30 with TRBJ1-2; weak D call: TRBD1 (5 bases). Germline assignment: CDR1 GTSNPN and CDR2 SVGIG (reference sequence). The V end lost 1 base, the J end lost 2 bases, and 20 bases lay between the germline ends. The CDR3 is 17 amino acids. The CDR3: CAWSGRDGNLANYGYTF. Here the CDR3 DNA reads TGTGCCTGGAGTGGCCGGGACGGGAATCTCGCGAACTATGGCTACACCTTC.

This clonotype has a single count. The CDR3 nucleotides are TGTGCCAGCAGCCAGGGGGTTAGCGGGACCAGCTCCTACGAGCAGTACTTC. Residues: CASSQGVSGTSSYEQYF. The chain uses TRBV4-2 and TRBJ2-7, with 8 bases fitting TRBD2. The J segment lost 0 bases and the V segment lost 3 bases, leaving 10 bases of the junction unmatched. The CDR3 runs 17 residues. Per germline, CDR1 LGHNA and CDR2 YNFKEQ.